Each of the 5 T cell receptor beta chains below was sequenced from the same sample in a study of spatial heterogeneity in lung cancer. The study's findings and limits: Expanded alpha and beta TCR counts within tumors tracked tumor mutation counts.

The time point denotes: sample taken at primary tumor resection. TCRdb passed the 5' RACE reads through MiXCR, listing each CDR3 protein once. The repertoire holds over 15,000 distinct CDR3 sequences, about 6.3% seen once, with 6.8% in the top ten. Their antigens are not known. Specimen: lung tumor tissue, collected at surgery. The receptors were gathered from a male donor with early-stage non-small cell lung cancer.

This clonotype was seen at least ten times. This beta chain slipped into a library made for alpha chains as a stray read, so its size is not meaningful. The chain couples TRBV2 to TRBJ2-2, with TRBD1 matching 8 bases. J gave up 3 bases and V 2 bases, and 5 bases lay outside the gene matches. Germline V lookup: CDR1 SNHLY, CDR2 FYNNEI. The CDR3 consists of 16 residues. The CDR3 DNA reads TGTGCCAGCAGTGAAAGGCCAGGGGGCGACACCGGGGAGCTGTTTTTT. It codes for CASSERPGGDTGELFF.

As regards this clonotype: This beta chain turned up in a library designed for alpha chains; as an off-target read, its abundance says little. The gene calls are TRBV28 and TRBJ1-1, with 8 positions matching TRBD1. The CDR3 runs to 13 residues. Germline trimming cut 4 bases from V and 6 bases from J; bases unmatched to any gene: 4. Germline CDR1 and CDR2: MDHEN and SYDVKM. This CDR3 reads CASSSGQGSEAFF. The DNA for the CDR3 is TGTGCCAGCAGTTCTGGACAGGGCTCTGAAGCTTTCTTT. Using reference TRBV28 and TRBJ1-1 for the parts outside the CDR3, the full variable domain is DVKVTQSSRYLVKRTGEKVFLECVQDMDHENMFWYRQDPGLGLRLIYFSYDVKMKEKGDIPEGYSVSREKKERFSLILESASTNQTSMYLCASSSGQGSEAFFGQGTRLTVV.

This clonotype is medium-sized (0.01 to 0.1%) by share. This beta chain came through as a stray read in a library set up for alpha chains, and its size says little. The V and J genes are TRBV12-3 or TRBV12-4 and TRBJ2-5, with D perhaps matching TRBD1 (6 bases). The CDR3 contains 13 residues. Between the trimmed V and J ends, which lost 0 bases and 6 bases, there was a span of 8 bases. This CDR3 reads CASSLAQGKTQYF. CDR3 bases: TGTGCCAGCAGTTTAGCCCAGGGGAAGACCCAGTACTTC.

This clonotype was seen at least ten times. Being off target in a library aimed at alpha chains, this beta chain has a size of little meaning. The chain joins TRBV5-1 to TRBJ2-5, with a weak D call TRBD1 (8 bases). The germline CDR1 and CDR2 sequences are SGHRS and YFSETQ. The V end was cut by 4 bases, the J end by 3 bases, with 16 bases between. The CDR3 consists of 15 residues. CDR3 bases: TGCGCCAGCAGCGGTGGACAGGGAGGGGAAGAGACCCAGTACTTC. Its protein is CASSGGQGGEETQYF.

This clonotype was detected many times. This beta chain is an off-target read within a library intended for alpha chains, so its frequency means little. The CDR3 sequence: CATRAGTAGSMSEKLFF. DNA for the CDR3: TGTGCCACCAGGGCCGGGACCGCCGGTTCAATGAGTGAAAAACTGTTTTTT. The gene calls are TRBV10-3 and TRBJ1-4; tentative D call: TRBD1 (5 bases). In germline, CDR1 is ENHRY, CDR2 SYGVKD. This CDR3 has 17 amino acids. V was cut by 10 bases and J by 7 bases, with 28 bases left in between.